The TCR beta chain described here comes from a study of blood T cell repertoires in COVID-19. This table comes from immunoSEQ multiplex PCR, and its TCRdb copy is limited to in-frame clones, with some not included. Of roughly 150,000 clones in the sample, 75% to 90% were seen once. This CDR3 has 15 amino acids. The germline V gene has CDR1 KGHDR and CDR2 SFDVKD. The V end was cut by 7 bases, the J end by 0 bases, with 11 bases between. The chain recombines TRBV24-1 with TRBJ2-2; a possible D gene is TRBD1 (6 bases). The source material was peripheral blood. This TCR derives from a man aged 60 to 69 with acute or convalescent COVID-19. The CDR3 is CATRDSSSNTGELFF. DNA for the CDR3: TGTGCCACCAGGGACAGCTCCTCGAACACCGGGGAGCTGTTTTTT.